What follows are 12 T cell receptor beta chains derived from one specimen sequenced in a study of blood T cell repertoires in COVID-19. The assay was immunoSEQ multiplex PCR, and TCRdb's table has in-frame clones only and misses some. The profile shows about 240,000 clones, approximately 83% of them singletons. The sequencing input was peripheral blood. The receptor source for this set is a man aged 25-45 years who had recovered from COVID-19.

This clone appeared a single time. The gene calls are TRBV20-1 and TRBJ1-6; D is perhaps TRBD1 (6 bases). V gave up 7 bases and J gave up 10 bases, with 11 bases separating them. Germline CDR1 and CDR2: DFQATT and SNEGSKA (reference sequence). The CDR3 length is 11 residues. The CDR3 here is CSVPTGSPLHF. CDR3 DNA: TGCAGTGTTCCGACAGGCTCACCCCTCCACTTT.

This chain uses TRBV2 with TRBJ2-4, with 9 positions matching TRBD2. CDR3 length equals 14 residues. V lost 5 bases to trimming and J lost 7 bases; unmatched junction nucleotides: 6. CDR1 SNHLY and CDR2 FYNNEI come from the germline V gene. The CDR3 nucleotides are TGTGCCAGCAGTTTAAGGACTAGCGTTAACATTCAGTACTTC. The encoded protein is CASSLRTSVNIQYF.

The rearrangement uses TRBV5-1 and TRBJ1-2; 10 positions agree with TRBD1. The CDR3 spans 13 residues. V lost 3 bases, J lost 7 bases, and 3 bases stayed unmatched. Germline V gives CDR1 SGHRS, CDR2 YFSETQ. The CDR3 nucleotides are TGCGCCAGCAGCTCCGGGACAGGGGTTGGCTACACCTTC. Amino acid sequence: CASSSGTGVGYTF. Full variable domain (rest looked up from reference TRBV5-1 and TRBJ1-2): KAGVTQTPRYLIKTRGQQVTLSCSPISGHRSVSWYQQTPGQGLQFLFEYFSETQRNKGNFPGRFSGRQFSNSRSEMNVSTLELGDSALYLCASSSGTGVGYTFGSGTRLTVV.

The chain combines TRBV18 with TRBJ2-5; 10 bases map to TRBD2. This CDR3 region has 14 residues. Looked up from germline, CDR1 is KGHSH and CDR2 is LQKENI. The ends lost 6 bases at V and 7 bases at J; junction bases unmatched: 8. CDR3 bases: TGTGCCAGCTCGGAGACTAGCGGGTCGGGGACCCAGTACTTC. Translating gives CASSETSGSGTQYF.

The CDR3, as DNA: TGTGCCTGGGCCATCTACCCCCGGGGACAGGGGATTGGCTACACCTTC. As protein: CAWAIYPRGQGIGYTF. The chain couples TRBV30 to TRBJ1-2, with TRBD1 matching 10 bases. V lost 5 bases, J lost 7 bases, and 16 bases stayed unmatched. The germline gives CDR1 GTSNPN, CDR2 SVGIG (reference sequence). This CDR3 has 16 amino acids. Filled out from reference TRBV30 and TRBJ1-2, the complete variable domain reads SQTIHQWPATLVQPVGSPLSLECTVEGTSNPNLYWYRQAAGRGLQLLFYSVGIGQISSEVPQNLSASRPQDRQFILSSKKLLLSDSGFYLCAWAIYPRGQGIGYTFGSGTRLTVV.

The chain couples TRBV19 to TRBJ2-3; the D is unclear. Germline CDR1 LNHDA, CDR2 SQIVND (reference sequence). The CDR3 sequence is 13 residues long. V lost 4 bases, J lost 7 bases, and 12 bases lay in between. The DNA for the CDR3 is TGTGCCAGTAGTACCGACACCATCAATACGCAGTATTTT. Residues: CASSTDTINTQYF.

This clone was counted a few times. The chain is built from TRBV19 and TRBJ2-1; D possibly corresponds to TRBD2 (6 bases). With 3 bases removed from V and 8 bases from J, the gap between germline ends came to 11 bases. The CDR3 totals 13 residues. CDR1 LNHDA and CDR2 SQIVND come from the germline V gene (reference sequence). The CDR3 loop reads CASSIRRGDEQFF. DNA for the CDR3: TGTGCCAGTAGTATTAGGAGGGGCGATGAGCAGTTCTTC.

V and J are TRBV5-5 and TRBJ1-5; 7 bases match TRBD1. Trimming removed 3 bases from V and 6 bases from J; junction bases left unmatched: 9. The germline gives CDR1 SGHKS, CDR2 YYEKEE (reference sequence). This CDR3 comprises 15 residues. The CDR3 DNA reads TGTGCCAGCAGCTCCGGACAGGTAGATCGTCAGCCCCAGCATTTT. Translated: CASSSGQVDRQPQHF.

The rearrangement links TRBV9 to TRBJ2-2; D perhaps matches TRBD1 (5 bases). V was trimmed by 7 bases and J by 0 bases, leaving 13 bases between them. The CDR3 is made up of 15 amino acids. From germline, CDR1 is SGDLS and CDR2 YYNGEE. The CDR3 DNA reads TGTGCCAGCGGGGCAGCTCTCTCGAACACCGGGGAGCTGTTTTTT. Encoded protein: CASGAALSNTGELFF.

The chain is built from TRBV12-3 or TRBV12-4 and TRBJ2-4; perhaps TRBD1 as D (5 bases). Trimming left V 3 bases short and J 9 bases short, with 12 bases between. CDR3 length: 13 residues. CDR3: CASSFQGSVIQYF. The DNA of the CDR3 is TGTGCCAGCAGTTTCCAGGGAAGCGTCATTCAGTACTTC.

Here the CDR3 reads CASSLSGRQNQPQHF. Here the CDR3 DNA reads TGTGCCAGCAGCTTATCTGGGCGCCAAAATCAGCCCCAGCATTTT. V is TRBV7-6 and J is TRBJ1-5; D unresolved. The CDR3 has 15 amino acids. V was trimmed by 2 bases and J by 4 bases, leaving 12 bases between them. Germline loops: CDR1 SGHVS, CDR2 FNYEAQ.

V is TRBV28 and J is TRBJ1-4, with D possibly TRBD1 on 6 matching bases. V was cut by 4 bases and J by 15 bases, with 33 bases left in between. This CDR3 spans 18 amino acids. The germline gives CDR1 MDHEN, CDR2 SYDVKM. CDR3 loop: CASSSLAIGQSKPLSLFF. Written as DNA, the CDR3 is TGTGCCAGCAGTTCGTTGGCAATAGGACAGTCGAAACCCCTAAGCTTGTTTTTT.